This T cell receptor beta chain was observed in a study of human T cells and chemical hapten exposure. Study context: Patients were given diphenylcyclopropenone on the scalp weekly across the roughly 25-week study. 0.01% DPC was applied to the upper back in patch tests, which were read at 6 days.

As for time point: pre-sensitization, week 0. Treatment denoted: therapeutic diphenylcyclopropenone sensitization with weekly scalp DPC. Ahead of each patch test application, blood was drawn. Concerning this clonotype: The antigen is not known.

TCRdb reprocessed the RACE reads with MiXCR, giving one entry per CDR3 protein. The data contain approximately 260,000 distinct CDR3 sequences, around 7.3% of them singletons. The length of the CDR3 is 14 residues. The trim removed 7 bases at V and 4 bases at J, leaving 6 bases unmatched. Findings and limits, study-wide: Counts of expanded TCRs (at PT1) showed a positive correlation with patch test score.

This sample comprised whole blood, obtained in connection with sensitization to the hapten diphenylcyclopropenone (DPC). The genes are TRBV12-3 or TRBV12-4 and TRBJ1-1, with 10 bases matching TRBD1. This TCR was sampled from a man aged 18 to 35 with alopecia areata. Some clones in this sample may be carry-over from other donors' samples. Here the CDR3 reads CASIRTGGFTEAFF. The CDR3 coding sequence is TGTGCCAGCATCCGGACAGGGGGTTTCACTGAAGCTTTCTTT.